The 22 T cell receptor beta chains below were found in one sample sequenced in a study of regulatory T cells in long-lasting Graves disease. CDR3 regions were amplified by Arm-PCR using iRepertoire HTBI primers to build TCR beta libraries. TCRdb called the multiplex PCR reads again in MiXCR, with one record for every CDR3 protein. Among more than 650,000 distinct CDR3 sequences listed, about 32% were seen once. Documented time point: persistent/refractory GD, antithyroid drugs over 5 years with positive TRAb. PBMCs provided the RNA from which the TCR library was made. The starting material was peripheral blood mononuclear cells (PBMCs), obtained when the disease was refractory, from a patient treated with antithyroid drugs. These receptor sequences come from a female donor with Graves disease.

The V and J genes are TRBV7-9 and TRBJ1-1; 7 nucleotides line up with TRBD1. Germline CDR1 SEHNR, CDR2 FQNEAQ (reference sequence). This CDR3 has 15 residues. J was trimmed by 4 bases and V by 5 bases; bases with no gene match: 10. CDR3 sequence reads: CASSPDRSGGTEAFF. In DNA, the CDR3 is TGTGCCAGCAGCCCAGACCGCTCAGGGGGCACTGAAGCTTTCTTT.

This clonotype was detected a few times. V and J are TRBV29-1 and TRBJ1-1; D may be TRBD1 (6 bases). Deletions cut 4 bases from V and 0 bases from J, with 12 bases between. CDR1 SQVTM and CDR2 ANQGSEA come from the germline V gene. This CDR3 has 14 residues. The CDR3 reads CSVATGNMNTEAFF. The DNA of the CDR3 is TGCAGCGTTGCGACAGGAAACATGAACACTGAAGCTTTCTTT.

In its sample, this clonotype was seen many times. The rearrangement links TRBV3-1 to TRBJ1-5; 7 bases map to TRBD1. The germline V gene encodes CDR1 LGHDT and CDR2 YNNKEL (reference sequence). The CDR3 loop spans 14 amino acids. Unmatched junction bases numbered 1, after V lost 2 bases and J lost 3 bases. DNA of the CDR3: TGTGCCAGCAGCCAAACAGGGGACAATCAGCCCCAGCATTTT. It encodes CASSQTGDNQPQHF.

The rearrangement joins TRBV5-1 to TRBJ2-1; tentative D call: TRBD2 (5 bases). Germline assignment: CDR1 SGHRS and CDR2 YFSETQ. The V end lost 0 bases, the J end lost 8 bases, and 9 bases lay between the germline ends. This CDR3 has 13 amino acids. In nucleotides, the CDR3 is TGCGCCAGCAGCTTGGAGCGCGGGCATGAGCAGTTCTTC. Protein product: CASSLERGHEQFF.

The sample holds many counts of this clonotype. The chain carries TRBV2 and TRBJ1-2; the D gene is possibly TRBD1 (5 bases). This CDR3 contains 15 residues. V was shortened by 2 bases and J by 6 bases, with 16 bases between the two germline ends. Germline V gene data show CDR1 as SNHLY and CDR2 as FYNNEI. Written as DNA, the CDR3 is TGTGCCAGCAGTGAATGGGCAGGGCAGTGGAATGGCTACACCTTC. Its protein is CASSEWAGQWNGYTF.

This clonotype appeared a few times. This sequence joins TRBV20-1 and TRBJ2-7; 11 positions agree with TRBD2. The germline V gene has CDR1 DFQATT and CDR2 SNEGSKA (reference sequence). CDR3 size: 13 residues. Trimming at V came to 6 bases and at J to 5 bases, leaving 6 bases not matched to a gene. CDR3 in amino acids: CSAGTSGFHEQYF. In nucleotides, the CDR3 is TGCAGTGCAGGGACTAGCGGATTTCACGAGCAGTACTTC.

The chain links TRBV20-1 to TRBJ2-7; D might be TRBD1 (6 bases). Looked up from germline, CDR1 is DFQATT and CDR2 is SNEGSKA (reference sequence). This CDR3 contains 13 residues. V gave up 3 bases and J gave up 2 bases, with 11 bases separating them. CDR3: CSASGRGPYEQYF. The CDR3, as DNA: TGCAGTGCTAGTGGCAGGGGACCCTACGAGCAGTACTTC.

The CDR3 DNA is TGTGCCACCAGCAGAGGCCGGACAGCCTCTGGAAACACCATATATTTT. Encoded protein: CATSRGRTASGNTIYF. V gene TRBV15 combines with J gene TRBJ1-3, with a tentative D call TRBD1 (6 bases). Germline V gene data show CDR1 as LNHNV and CDR2 as YYDKDF (reference sequence). This CDR3 has 16 amino acids. Trimming took off 1 base at V and 0 bases at J, with 10 bases between the two ends.

This chain links TRBV20-1 with TRBJ2-2, with D hard to call. Germline-derived CDR1 and CDR2 are DFQATT and SNEGSKA (reference sequence). The CDR3 spans 14 residues. The V and J ends lost 0 bases and 1 base respectively, with 6 bases between them. Here the CDR3 DNA reads TGCAGTGCTAGAGATCCAGAGAACACCGGGGAGCTGTTTTTT. Amino acids: CSARDPENTGELFF.

The V call is TRBV18, the J call TRBJ1-4, with D uncertain. The V and J ends lost 3 bases and 9 bases respectively, with 5 bases between them. Per germline, CDR1 KGHSH and CDR2 LQKENI. This CDR3 has 11 residues. The CDR3 coding sequence is TGTGCCAGCTCACCTAAAAAAAAACTGTTTTTT. It encodes CASSPKKKLFF. The full variable domain, its missing parts supplied by reference TRBV18 and TRBJ1-4, is NAGVMQNPRHLVRRRGQEARLRCSPMKGHSHVYWYRQLPEEGLKFMVYLQKENIIDESGMPKERFSAEFPKEGPSILRIQQVVRGDSAAYFCASSPKKKLFFGSGTQLSVL.

This clonotype occurred many times. The rearrangement joins TRBV28 to TRBJ1-1; the D is unclear. Trimming shortened V by 0 bases and J by 3 bases, and 14 bases separated the two germline ends. The length of the CDR3 is 16 residues. The V gene's germline CDR1 is MDHEN and CDR2 SYDVKM. CDR3 sequence (DNA): TGTGCCAGCAGTTTATGGAGCTCTAAAACAGACACTGAAGCTTTCTTT. Translation: CASSLWSSKTDTEAFF.

This clonotype was detected only once. V is TRBV5-4 and J is TRBJ2-5; 10 bases agree with TRBD2. The CDR3 is 15 amino acids. Trimming took 6 bases from V and 2 from J; bases not matched to a gene: 7. Germline CDR1 reads SGHNT; CDR2 reads YYREEE (reference sequence). The CDR3 nucleotides read TGTGCCAGCACCAGGACTAGCGGAGCTCAAGAGACCCAGTACTTC. The encoded protein is CASTRTSGAQETQYF.

This clonotype was seen repeatedly, ten times or more. The chain combines TRBV12-3 or TRBV12-4 with TRBJ1-2, with D possibly matching TRBD1 (5 bases). This CDR3 is 15 amino acids long. V lost 3 bases to trimming and J lost 4 bases, with 15 bases between them. The CDR3 sequence is CASSLSDSLTYGYTF. The CDR3 DNA reads TGTGCCAGCAGTTTGAGCGACAGTCTTACCTATGGCTACACCTTC.

The rearrangement uses TRBV27 and TRBJ1-4; D uncertain. This CDR3 contains 15 residues. The germline CDR1 and CDR2 sequences are MNHEY and SMNVEV (reference sequence). Trimming pared 3 bases from V and 4 bases from J, leaving 12 bases between. Written as DNA, the CDR3 is TGTGCCAGCAGTTTCGGAGACGGAATTAATGAAAAACTGTTTTTT. Its protein is CASSFGDGINEKLFF.

This rearrangement joins TRBV7-2 to TRBJ1-5; D might be TRBD1 (5 bases). Per germline, CDR1 SGHTA and CDR2 FQGNSA. The germline V and J ends were trimmed by 3 bases and 3 bases, with 15 bases remaining between them. This CDR3 contains 16 residues. CDR3 amino acids: CASSFGGRGVNQPQHF. The CDR3 DNA reads TGTGCCAGCAGCTTCGGCGGGCGGGGGGTCAATCAGCCCCAGCATTTT.

This clonotype was detected only a few times. The V call is TRBV7-3, the J call TRBJ2-7, with 9 bases identical to TRBD1. CDR1 and CDR2 from the germline V gene are SGHTA and FQGTGA. Unmatched junction bases numbered 10, after V lost 5 bases and J lost 5 bases. The CDR3 is 15 residues long. This CDR3 is CASSGWGQGLDEQYF. The CDR3 nucleotides are TGTGCCAGCAGCGGATGGGGACAGGGTCTCGACGAGCAGTACTTC.

This sequence joins TRBV3-1 and TRBJ1-2; possible D gene TRBD1, 6 bases. This CDR3 has 14 amino acids. Germline-derived CDR1 and CDR2 are LGHDT and YNNKEL (reference sequence). Trimming stripped 3 bases from V and 8 bases from J, with 16 bases between. The CDR3 is CASSQNRAVGGYTF. The CDR3 bases are TGTGCCAGCAGCCAGAACAGGGCTGTGGGCGGCTACACCTTC.

A single count supports this clonotype. The chain recombines TRBV7-9 with TRBJ2-1, with 9 bases aligning to TRBD1. The CDR3 extends over 15 amino acids. V lost 0 bases and J lost 8; bases outside the gene matches: 5. CDR1 is SEHNR, CDR2 FQNEAQ, per germline (reference sequence). The CDR3 region is CASSLAMGQGYEQFF. In DNA form, the CDR3 reads TGTGCCAGCAGCTTAGCGATGGGACAGGGCTATGAGCAGTTCTTC.

The CDR3 loop is CASSLLGISYEQYF. In DNA form, the CDR3 reads TGTGCCAGCAGTTTGCTAGGCATCTCCTACGAGCAGTACTTC. The chain has TRBV6-1 and TRBJ2-7; no definite D call. CDR1 is MNHNS and CDR2 is SASEGT in the germline V gene. Between the trimmed V and J ends, which lost 5 bases and 0 bases, there was a span of 11 bases. The CDR3 spans 14 residues.

V gene TRBV2 combines with J gene TRBJ1-4; 9 bases map to TRBD1. J lost 6 bases, V lost 7 bases, and 3 bases had no gene match. There are 13 residues in the CDR3. Germline CDR1 and CDR2: SNHLY and FYNNEI. DNA of the CDR3: TGTGCCAGCATCCGGGACAGGGATGAAAAACTGTTTTTT. It is translated as CASIRDRDEKLFF.

The CDR3 loop is CASSFPTSSYNRETQYF. The CDR3 coding sequence is TGTGCCAGCAGTTTCCCGACTAGCTCCTACAACCGGGAGACCCAGTACTTC. The genes are TRBV6-1 and TRBJ2-5, with TRBD2 matching over 7 bases. Trimming at V came to 5 bases and at J to 5 bases, leaving 17 bases not matched to a gene. CDR1 MNHNS and CDR2 SASEGT come from the germline V gene. CDR3 length: 17 amino acids.

V and J are TRBV5-1 and TRBJ2-5, with D perhaps given as TRBD1 or TRBD2 (5 bases each). The germline CDR1 and CDR2 sequences are SGHRS and YFSETQ. V lost 1 base, J lost 5 bases, and 12 bases lay in between. The CDR3 runs to 14 residues. This CDR3 reads CASSLNRWGETQYF. The CDR3 DNA reads as TGCGCCAGCAGCTTGAACAGGTGGGGGGAGACCCAGTACTTC.